The T cell receptor (beta chain) under discussion was sequenced for a study of blood T cell repertoires in COVID-19. Assay used: immunoSEQ multiplex PCR; TCRdb lists only in-frame clones, some missing. The data show roughly 200,000 clones, approximately 83% seen once. CDR3 size: 16 residues. The V gene's germline CDR1 is SNHLY and CDR2 FYNNEI. V dropped 5 bases and J dropped 2; count of bases not matched to a gene: 6. The origin of this receptor is a man over 45 with active or convalescent COVID-19. The sequenced sample was peripheral blood. The chain uses TRBV2 and TRBJ2-2; TRBD2 agrees at 9 bases. The CDR3 region is CASSFSGGVNTGELFF. The CDR3 DNA is TGTGCCAGCAGTTTTAGCGGGGGAGTTAACACCGGGGAGCTGTTTTTT.